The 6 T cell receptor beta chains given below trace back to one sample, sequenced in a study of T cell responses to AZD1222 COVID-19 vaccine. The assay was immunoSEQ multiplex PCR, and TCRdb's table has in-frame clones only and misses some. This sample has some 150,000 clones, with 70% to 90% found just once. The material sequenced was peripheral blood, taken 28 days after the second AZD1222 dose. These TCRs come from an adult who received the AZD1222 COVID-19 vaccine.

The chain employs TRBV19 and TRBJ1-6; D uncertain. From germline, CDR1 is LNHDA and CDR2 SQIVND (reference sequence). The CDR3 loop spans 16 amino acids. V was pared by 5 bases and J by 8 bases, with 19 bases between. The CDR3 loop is CASSLNDPSRYSPLHF. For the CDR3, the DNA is TGTGCCAGTAGTCTCAACGACCCCTCAAGATATTCACCCCTCCACTTT. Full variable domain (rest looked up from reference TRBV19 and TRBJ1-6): DGGITQSPKYLFRKEGQNVTLSCEQNLNHDAMYWYRQDPGQGLRLIYYSQIVNDFQKGDIAEGYSVSREKKESFPLTVTSAQKNPTAFYLCASSLNDPSRYSPLHFGNGTRLTVT.

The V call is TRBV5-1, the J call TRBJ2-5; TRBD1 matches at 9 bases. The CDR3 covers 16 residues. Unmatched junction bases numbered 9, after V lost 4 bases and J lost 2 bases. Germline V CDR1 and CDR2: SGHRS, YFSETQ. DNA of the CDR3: TGCGCCAGCAGCCGGGGGACAGGGCGAGTACAAGAGACCCAGTACTTC. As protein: CASSRGTGRVQETQYF.

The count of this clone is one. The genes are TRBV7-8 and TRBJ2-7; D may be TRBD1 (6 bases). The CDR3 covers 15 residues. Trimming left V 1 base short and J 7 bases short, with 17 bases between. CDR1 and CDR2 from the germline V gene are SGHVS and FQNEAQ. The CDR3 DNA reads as TGTGCCAGCAGCTTAGTCCGAGGACAGCTCTTGGAGCAGTACTTC. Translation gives CASSLVRGQLLEQYF.

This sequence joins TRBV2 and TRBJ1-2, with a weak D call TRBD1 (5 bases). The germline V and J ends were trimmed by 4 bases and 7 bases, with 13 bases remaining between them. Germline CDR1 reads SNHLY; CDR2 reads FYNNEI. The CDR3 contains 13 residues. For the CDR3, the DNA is TGTGCCAGCAGTGGAAGCGGGGCCCTTGGCTACACCTTC. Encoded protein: CASSGSGALGYTF.

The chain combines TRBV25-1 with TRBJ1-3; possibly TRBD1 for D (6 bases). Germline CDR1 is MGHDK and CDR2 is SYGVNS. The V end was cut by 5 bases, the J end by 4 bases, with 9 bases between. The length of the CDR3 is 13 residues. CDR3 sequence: CASSRGAGNTIYF. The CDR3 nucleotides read TGTGCCAGCAGTCGGGGGGCCGGAAACACCATATATTTT.

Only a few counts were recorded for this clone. CDR3 nucleotides: TGCGCCAGCAGTGAGCCCGGGAATGGCTACACCTTC. Amino acid sequence: CASSEPGNGYTF. The chain recombines TRBV10-1 with TRBJ1-2; no clear D gene. Trimming pared 2 bases from V and 6 bases from J, leaving 7 bases between. The CDR3 contains 12 residues. Germline V gene sequence: CDR1 WNHNN, CDR2 SYGVQD (reference sequence).